The sequence of this T cell receptor (beta chain) was determined in a study of persistence of HIV-infected CD4 T cells. The germline CDR1 and CDR2 sequences are WSHSY and SAAADI. The CDR3 sequence is 14 residues long. The V gene end was trimmed by 6 bases and the J gene end by 3 bases; junction bases not matched to a gene: 7. Study observations and caveats: TCR oligoclonality correlated with proviral oligoclonality in the same sorted populations.

Comment on this clone: Its specificity is unknown.

This was the immunoSEQ version 4 assay in survey mode. Produced via immunoSEQ multiplex PCR; TCRdb's table is partial and in-frame only. The profile shows 35,000 to 40,000 clones, about 85% of them singletons. Stimulation used 10 ug/mL lysate from CMV-infected fibroblasts. CD40L/CD69 double-negative CD45RO-high memory CD4+ T cells were collected. This receptor was identified in an adult man with HIV who was CMV-seropositive. The specimen was CD4+ T cells sorted from PBMCs after roughly 18-hour stimulation, collected from a patient who received antiretroviral therapy. The chain couples TRBV10-2 to TRBJ2-7, with 8 bases aligning to TRBD1. DNA for the CDR3: TGCGCCAGCAGGGACAGGGCTTCCCTCTACGAGCAGTACTTC. Its translation: CASRDRASLYEQYF.